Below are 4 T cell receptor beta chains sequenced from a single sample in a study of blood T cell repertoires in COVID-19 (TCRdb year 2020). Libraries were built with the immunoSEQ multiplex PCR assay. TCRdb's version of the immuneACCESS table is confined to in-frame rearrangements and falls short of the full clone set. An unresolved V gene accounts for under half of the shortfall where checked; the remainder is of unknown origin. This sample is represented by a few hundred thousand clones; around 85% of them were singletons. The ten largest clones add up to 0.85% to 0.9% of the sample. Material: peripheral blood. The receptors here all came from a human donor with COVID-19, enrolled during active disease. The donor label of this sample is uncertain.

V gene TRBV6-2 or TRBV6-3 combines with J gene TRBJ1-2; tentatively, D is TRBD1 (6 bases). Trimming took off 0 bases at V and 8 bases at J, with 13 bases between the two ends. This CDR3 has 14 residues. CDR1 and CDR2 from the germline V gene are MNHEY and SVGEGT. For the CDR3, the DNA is TGTGCCAGCAGTTACTCCTCAGGGGTTGTCGGCTACACCTTC. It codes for CASSYSSGVVGYTF.

CDR3 bases: TGTGCCAGCAGCTCAAGGCGGGGGACCACCTACAATGAGCAGTTCTTC. Translated, it gives CASSSRRGTTYNEQFF. The chain is built from TRBV7-3 and TRBJ2-1; TRBD2 matches at 7 bases. V was pared by 4 bases and J by 2 bases, with 8 bases of the junction left unmatched. The CDR3 length is 16 residues. Germline CDR1 and CDR2: SGHTA and FQGTGA.

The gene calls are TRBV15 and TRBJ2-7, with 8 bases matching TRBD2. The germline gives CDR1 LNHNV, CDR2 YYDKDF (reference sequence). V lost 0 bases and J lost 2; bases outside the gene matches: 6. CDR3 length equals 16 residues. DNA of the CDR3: TGTGCCACCAGCAGAGAGGGGATAGCGGGGACCTACGAGCAGTACTTC. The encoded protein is CATSREGIAGTYEQYF.

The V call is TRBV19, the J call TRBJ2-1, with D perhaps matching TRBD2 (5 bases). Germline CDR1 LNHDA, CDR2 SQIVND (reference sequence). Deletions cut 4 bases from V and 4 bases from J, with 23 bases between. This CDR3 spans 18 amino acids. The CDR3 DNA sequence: TGTGCCAGTAGTACTAGAGCGGACCCTAGGGTCCATTACAATGAGCAGTTCTTC. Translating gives CASSTRADPRVHYNEQFF.